This TCR beta chain comes out of a study of control samples from healthy donors and cancer patients. Data came from immunoSEQ multiplex PCR; TCRdb stores just in-frame clones and leaves some out. In the table there are about 150,000 clones, approximately 94% of which are singletons. The CDR3 is made up of 14 amino acids. CDR1 and CDR2 from the germline V gene are SGHTA and FQGNSA. V lost 0 bases to trimming and J lost 3 bases, with 9 bases between them. Sequencing input: blood. The clonotype originates from a middle-aged man in good health. V usage is TRBV7-2 and J usage is TRBJ2-7; D is unclear. The CDR3 loop is CASSLAPGFYEQYF. The CDR3 coding sequence is TGTGCCAGCAGCTTAGCTCCGGGTTTCTACGAGCAGTACTTC.